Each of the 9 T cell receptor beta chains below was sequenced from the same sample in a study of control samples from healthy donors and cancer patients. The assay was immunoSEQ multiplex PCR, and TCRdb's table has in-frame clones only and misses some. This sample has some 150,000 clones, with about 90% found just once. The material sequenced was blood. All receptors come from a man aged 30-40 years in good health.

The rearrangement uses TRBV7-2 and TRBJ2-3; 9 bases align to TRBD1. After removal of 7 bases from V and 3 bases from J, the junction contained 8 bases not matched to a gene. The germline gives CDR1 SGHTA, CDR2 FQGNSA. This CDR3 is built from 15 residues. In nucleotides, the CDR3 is TGTGCCAGCATTCAGGGACAGGGTTTGACAGATACGCAGTATTTT. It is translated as CASIQGQGLTDTQYF. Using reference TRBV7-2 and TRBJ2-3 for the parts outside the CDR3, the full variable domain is GAGVSQSPSNKVTEKGKDVELRCDPISGHTALYWYRQSLGQGLEFLIYFQGNSAPDKSGLPSDRFSAERTGGSVSTLTIQRTQQEDSAVYLCASIQGQGLTDTQYFGPGTRLTVL.

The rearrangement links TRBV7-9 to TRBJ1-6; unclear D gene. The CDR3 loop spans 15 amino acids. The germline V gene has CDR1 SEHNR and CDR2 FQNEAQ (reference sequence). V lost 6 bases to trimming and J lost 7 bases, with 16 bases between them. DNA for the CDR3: TGTGCCAGCAGTGATGGGTCACGCACCAATTCACCCCTCCACTTT. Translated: CASSDGSRTNSPLHF.

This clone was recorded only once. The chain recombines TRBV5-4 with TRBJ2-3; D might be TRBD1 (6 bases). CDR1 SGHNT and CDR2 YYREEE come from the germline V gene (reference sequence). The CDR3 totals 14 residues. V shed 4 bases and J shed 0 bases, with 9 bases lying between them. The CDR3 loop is CASSGGVSTDTQYF. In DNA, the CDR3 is TGTGCCAGCAGCGGGGGCGTTAGCACAGATACGCAGTATTTT.

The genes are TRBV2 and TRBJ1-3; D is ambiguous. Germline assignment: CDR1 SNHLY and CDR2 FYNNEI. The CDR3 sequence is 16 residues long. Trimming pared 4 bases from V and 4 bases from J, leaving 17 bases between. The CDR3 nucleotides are TGTGCCAGCAGTGGGTCTCTCGAGGGTTCCGGAAACACCATATATTTT. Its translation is CASSGSLEGSGNTIYF. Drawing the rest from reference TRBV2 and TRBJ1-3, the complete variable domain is EPEVTQTPSHQVTQMGQEVILRCVPISNHLYFYWYRQILGQKVEFLVSFYNNEISEKSEIFDDQFSVERPDGSNFTLKIRSTKLEDSAMYFCASSGSLEGSGNTIYFGEGSWLTVV.

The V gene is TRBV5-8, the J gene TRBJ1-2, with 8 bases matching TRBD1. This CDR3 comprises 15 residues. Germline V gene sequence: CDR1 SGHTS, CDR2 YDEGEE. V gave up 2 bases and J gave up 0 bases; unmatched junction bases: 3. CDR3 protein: CASSFIQGANYGYTF. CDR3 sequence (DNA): TGTGCCAGCAGCTTTATACAGGGGGCTAACTATGGCTACACCTTC.

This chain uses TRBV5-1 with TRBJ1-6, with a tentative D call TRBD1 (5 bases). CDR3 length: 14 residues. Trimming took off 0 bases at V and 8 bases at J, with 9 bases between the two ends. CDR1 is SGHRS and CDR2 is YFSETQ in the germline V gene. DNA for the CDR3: TGCGCCAGCAGCTTGGGGGGGGACGATTCACCCCTCCACTTT. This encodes CASSLGGDDSPLHF. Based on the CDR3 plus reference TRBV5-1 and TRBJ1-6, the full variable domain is KAGVTQTPRYLIKTRGQQVTLSCSPISGHRSVSWYQQTPGQGLQFLFEYFSETQRNKGNFPGRFSGRQFSNSRSEMNVSTLELGDSALYLCASSLGGDDSPLHFGNGTRLTVT.

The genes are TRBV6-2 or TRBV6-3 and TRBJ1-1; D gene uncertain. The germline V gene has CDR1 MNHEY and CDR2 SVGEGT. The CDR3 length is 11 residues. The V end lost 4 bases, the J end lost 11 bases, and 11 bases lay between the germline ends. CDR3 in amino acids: CASSFGREAFF. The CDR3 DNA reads TGTGCCAGCAGTTTCGGGAGGGAGGCTTTCTTT.

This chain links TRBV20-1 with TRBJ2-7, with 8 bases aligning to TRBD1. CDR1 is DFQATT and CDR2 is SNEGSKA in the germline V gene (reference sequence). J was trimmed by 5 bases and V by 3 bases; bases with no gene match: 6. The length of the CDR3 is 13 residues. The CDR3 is CSASGQGRNEQYF. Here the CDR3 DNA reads TGCAGTGCTAGTGGACAGGGCCGAAACGAGCAGTACTTC.

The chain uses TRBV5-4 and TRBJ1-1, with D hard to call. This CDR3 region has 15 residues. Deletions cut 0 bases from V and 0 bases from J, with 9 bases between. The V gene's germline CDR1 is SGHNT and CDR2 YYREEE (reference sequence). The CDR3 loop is CASSLGNRMNTEAFF. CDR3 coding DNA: TGTGCCAGCAGCTTGGGTAACAGAATGAACACTGAAGCTTTCTTT.